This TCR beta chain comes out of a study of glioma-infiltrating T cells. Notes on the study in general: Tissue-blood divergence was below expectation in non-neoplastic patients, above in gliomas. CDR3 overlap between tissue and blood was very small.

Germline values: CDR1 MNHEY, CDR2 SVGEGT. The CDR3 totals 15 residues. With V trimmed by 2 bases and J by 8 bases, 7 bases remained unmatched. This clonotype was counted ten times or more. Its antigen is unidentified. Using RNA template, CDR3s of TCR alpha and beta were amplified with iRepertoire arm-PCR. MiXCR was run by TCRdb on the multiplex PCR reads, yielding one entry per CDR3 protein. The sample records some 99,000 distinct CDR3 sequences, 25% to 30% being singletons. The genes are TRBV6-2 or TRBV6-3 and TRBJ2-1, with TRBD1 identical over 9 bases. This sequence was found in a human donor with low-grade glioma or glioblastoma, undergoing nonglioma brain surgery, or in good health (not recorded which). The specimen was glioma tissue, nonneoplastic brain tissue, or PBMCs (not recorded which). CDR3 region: CASSYGTGIDHEQFF. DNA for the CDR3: TGTGCCAGCAGTTACGGGACAGGGATTGATCATGAGCAGTTCTTC.